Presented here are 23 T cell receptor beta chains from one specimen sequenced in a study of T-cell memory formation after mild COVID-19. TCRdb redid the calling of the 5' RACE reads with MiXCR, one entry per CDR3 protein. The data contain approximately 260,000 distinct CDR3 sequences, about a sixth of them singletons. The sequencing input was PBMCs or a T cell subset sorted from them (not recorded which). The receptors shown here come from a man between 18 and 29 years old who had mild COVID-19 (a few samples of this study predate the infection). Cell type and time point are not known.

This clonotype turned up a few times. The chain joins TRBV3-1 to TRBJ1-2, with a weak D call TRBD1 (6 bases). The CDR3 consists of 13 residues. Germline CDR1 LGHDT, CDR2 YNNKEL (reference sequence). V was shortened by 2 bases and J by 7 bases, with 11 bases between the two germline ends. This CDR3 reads CASSQPGARGYTF. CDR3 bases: TGTGCCAGCAGCCAACCGGGGGCGCGTGGCTACACCTTC.

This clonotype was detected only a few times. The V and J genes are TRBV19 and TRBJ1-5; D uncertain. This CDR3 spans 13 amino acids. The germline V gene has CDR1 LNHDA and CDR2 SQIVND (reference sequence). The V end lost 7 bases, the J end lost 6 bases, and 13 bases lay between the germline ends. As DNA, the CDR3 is TGTGCCAGTACCAGGACGGTGGGTCAGCCCCAGCATTTT. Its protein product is CASTRTVGQPQHF.

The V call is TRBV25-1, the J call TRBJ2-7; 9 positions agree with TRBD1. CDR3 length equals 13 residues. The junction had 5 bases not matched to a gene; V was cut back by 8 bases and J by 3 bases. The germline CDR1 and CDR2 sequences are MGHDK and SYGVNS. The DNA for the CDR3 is TGTGCCAGCGCCGGGACAGGGTTCTACGAGCAGTACTTC. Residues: CASAGTGFYEQYF.

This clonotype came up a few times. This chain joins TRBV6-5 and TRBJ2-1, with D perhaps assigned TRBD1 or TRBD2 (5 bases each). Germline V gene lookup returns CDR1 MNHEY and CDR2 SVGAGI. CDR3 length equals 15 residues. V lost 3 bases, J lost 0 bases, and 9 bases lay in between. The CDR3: CASSYEGYSYNEQFF. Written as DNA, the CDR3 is TGTGCCAGCAGTTATGAGGGGTACTCCTACAATGAGCAGTTCTTC.

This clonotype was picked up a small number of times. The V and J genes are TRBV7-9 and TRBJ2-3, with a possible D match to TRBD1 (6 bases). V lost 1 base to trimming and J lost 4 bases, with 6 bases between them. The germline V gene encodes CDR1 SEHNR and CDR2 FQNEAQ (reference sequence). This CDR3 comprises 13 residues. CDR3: CASSLGGPDTQYF. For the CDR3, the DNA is TGTGCCAGCAGCTTAGGGGGGCCAGATACGCAGTATTTT.

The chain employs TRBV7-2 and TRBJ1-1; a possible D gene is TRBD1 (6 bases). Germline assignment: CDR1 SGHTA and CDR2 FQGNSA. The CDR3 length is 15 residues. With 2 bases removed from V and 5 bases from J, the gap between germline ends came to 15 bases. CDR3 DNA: TGTGCCAGCAGCTTACCCCTGCAGGGGAAAACTGAAGCTTTCTTT. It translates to CASSLPLQGKTEAFF.

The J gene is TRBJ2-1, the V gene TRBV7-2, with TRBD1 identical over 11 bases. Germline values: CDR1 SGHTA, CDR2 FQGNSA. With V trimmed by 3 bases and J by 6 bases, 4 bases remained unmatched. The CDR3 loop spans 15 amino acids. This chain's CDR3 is CASSLDRGLTNEQFF. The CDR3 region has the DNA TGTGCCAGCAGCTTGGACAGGGGGCTTACCAATGAGCAGTTCTTC. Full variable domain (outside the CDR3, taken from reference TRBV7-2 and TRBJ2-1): GAGVSQSPSNKVTEKGKDVELRCDPISGHTALYWYRQSLGQGLEFLIYFQGNSAPDKSGLPSDRFSAERTGGSVSTLTIQRTQQEDSAVYLCASSLDRGLTNEQFFGPGTRLTVL.

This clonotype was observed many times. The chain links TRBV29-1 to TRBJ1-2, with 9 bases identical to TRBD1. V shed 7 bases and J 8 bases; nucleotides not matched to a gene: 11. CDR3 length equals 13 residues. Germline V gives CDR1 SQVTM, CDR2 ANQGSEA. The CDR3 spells CSADPQQGAGYTF. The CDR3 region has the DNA TGCAGCGCTGACCCCCAACAGGGGGCGGGCTACACCTTC.

CDR3: CASSPGLAGSRETQYF. CDR3 in DNA: TGTGCCAGCAGCCCGGGACTAGCGGGGAGTCGGGAGACCCAGTACTTC. This chain uses TRBV5-4 with TRBJ2-5; TRBD2 agrees at 13 bases. CDR3 length: 16 residues. V lost 4 bases, J lost 5 bases, and 8 bases stayed unmatched. Germline-derived CDR1 and CDR2 are SGHNT and YYREEE (reference sequence).

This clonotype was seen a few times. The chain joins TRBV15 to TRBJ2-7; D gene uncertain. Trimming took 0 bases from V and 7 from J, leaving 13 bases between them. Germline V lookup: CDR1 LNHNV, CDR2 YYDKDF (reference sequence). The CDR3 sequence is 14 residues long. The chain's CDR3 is CATSRDQNSLEQYV. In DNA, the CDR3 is TGTGCCACCAGCAGAGATCAGAATTCTCTTGAGCAGTACGTC.

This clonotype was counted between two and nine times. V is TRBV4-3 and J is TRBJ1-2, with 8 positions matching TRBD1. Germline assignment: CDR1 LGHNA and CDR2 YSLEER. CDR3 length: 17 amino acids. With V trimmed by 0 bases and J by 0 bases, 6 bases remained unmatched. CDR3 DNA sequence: TGCGCCAGCAGCCAAGATTTGGGGACAGGTTCTAACTATGGCTACACCTTC. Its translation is CASSQDLGTGSNYGYTF.

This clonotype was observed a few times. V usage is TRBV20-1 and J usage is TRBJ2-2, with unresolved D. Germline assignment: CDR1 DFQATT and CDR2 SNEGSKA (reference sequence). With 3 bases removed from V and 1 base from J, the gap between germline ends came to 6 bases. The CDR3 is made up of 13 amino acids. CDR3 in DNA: TGCAGTGCTAGCTCGGGGAACACCGGGGAGCTGTTTTTT. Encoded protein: CSASSGNTGELFF.

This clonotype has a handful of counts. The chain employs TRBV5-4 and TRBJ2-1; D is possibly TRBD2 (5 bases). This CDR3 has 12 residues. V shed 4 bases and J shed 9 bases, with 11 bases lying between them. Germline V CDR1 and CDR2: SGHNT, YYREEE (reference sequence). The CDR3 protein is CASSPNGGEQFF. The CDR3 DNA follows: TGTGCCAGCAGCCCCAATGGAGGTGAGCAGTTCTTC.

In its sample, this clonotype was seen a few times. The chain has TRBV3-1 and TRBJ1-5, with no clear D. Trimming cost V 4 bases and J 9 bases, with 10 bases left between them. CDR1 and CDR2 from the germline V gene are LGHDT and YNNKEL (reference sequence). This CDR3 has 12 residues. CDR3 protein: CASSPSEGPQHF. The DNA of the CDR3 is TGTGCCAGCAGCCCTTCCGAGGGGCCCCAGCATTTT.

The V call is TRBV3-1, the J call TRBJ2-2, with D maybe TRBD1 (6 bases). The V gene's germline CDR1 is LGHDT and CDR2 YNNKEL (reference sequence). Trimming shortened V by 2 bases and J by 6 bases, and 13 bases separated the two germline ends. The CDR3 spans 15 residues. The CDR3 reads CASSQHWTAAGELFF. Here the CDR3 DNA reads TGTGCCAGCAGCCAACACTGGACAGCCGCCGGGGAGCTGTTTTTT.

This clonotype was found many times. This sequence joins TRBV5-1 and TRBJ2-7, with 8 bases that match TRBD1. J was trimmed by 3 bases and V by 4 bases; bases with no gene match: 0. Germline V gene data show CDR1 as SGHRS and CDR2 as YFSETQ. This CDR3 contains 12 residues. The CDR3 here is CASSGTGYEQYF. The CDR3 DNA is TGCGCCAGCAGCGGGACAGGCTACGAGCAGTACTTC.

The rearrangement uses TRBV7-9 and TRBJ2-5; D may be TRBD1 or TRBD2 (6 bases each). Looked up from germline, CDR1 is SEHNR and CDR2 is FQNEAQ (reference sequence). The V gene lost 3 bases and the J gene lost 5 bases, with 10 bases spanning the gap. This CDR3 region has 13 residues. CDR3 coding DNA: TGTGCCAGCAGCTTTGGGGGGCTGGAGACCCAGTACTTC. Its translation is CASSFGGLETQYF.

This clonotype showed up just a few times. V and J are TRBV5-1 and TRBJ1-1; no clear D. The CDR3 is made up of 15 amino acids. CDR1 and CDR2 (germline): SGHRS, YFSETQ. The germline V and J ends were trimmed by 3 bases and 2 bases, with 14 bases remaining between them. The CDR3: CASSSQDPGNTEAFF. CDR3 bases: TGCGCCAGCAGCTCACAAGACCCAGGAAACACTGAAGCTTTCTTT. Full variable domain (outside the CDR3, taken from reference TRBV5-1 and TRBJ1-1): KAGVTQTPRYLIKTRGQQVTLSCSPISGHRSVSWYQQTPGQGLQFLFEYFSETQRNKGNFPGRFSGRQFSNSRSEMNVSTLELGDSALYLCASSSQDPGNTEAFFGQGTRLTVV.

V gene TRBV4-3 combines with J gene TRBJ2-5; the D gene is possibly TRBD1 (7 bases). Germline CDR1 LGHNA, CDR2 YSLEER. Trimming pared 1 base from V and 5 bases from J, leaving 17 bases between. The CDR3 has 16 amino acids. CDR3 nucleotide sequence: TGCGCCAGCAGCCAAGCCATCGGGGCAGGGGGGGAGACCCAGTACTTC. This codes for CASSQAIGAGGETQYF.

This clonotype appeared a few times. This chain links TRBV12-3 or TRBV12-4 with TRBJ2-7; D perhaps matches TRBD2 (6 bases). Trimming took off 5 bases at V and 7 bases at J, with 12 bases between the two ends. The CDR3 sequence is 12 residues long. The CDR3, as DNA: TGTGCCAGCAGTCCTCTAGCGAGGGAGCAGTACTTC. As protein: CASSPLAREQYF.

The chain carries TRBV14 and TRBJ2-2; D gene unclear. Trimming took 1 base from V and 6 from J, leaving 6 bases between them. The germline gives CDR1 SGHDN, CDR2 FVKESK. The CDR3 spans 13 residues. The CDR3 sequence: CASSQGWAGELFF. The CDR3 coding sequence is TGTGCCAGCAGCCAAGGATGGGCCGGGGAGCTGTTTTTT. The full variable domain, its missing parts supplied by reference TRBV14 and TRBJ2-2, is EAGVTQFPSHSVIEKGQTVTLRCDPISGHDNLYWYRRVMGKEIKFLLHFVKESKQDESGMPNNRFLAERTGGTYSTLKVQPAELEDSGVYFCASSQGWAGELFFGEGSRLTVL.

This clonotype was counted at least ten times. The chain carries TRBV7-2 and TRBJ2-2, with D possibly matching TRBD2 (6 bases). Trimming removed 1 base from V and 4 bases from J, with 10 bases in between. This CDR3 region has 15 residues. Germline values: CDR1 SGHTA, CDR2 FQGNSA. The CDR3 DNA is TGTGCCAGCAGCTTAGTGGGGGGAAGCACCGGGGAGCTGTTTTTT. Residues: CASSLVGGSTGELFF. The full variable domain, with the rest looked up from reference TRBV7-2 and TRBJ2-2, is GAGVSQSPSNKVTEKGKDVELRCDPISGHTALYWYRQSLGQGLEFLIYFQGNSAPDKSGLPSDRFSAERTGGSVSTLTIQRTQQEDSAVYLCASSLVGGSTGELFFGEGSRLTVL.

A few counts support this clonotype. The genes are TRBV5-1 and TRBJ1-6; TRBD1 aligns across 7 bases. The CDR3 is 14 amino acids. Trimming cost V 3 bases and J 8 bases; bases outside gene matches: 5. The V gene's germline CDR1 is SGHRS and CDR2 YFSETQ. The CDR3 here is CASSWPGGDSPLHF. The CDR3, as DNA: TGCGCCAGCAGCTGGCCAGGGGGAGATTCACCCCTCCACTTT.